There are a few counts of the clone carrying this T cell receptor beta chain. Antigen: not known. CDR3 size: 13 residues. Trimming removed 6 bases from V and 6 bases from J, with 14 bases in between. This sample stems from a study of T-cell reconstitution after alpha-beta-depleted transplantation in children. This sample's TCRbeta library carried unique molecular identifier barcodes. A single record per CDR3 protein comes from TCRdb applying MiXCR to the PCR reads. The table records about 870,000 distinct CDR3 sequences, under 20% of them present only once. Whole-study results and caveats: Newly produced T cells mostly provided counts and TCRbeta diversity after one year, as hyperexpanded clones declined. Surviving thymic progenitors and recipient T cells were the source of high TCRbeta diversity at day 60 in some patients. It was reported that alpha-beta T cells came from several hundred expanded graft clones (about two months after transplant).

The sequenced sample was PBMCs, mostly from graft donor cells, obtained 360 days after TCRalphabeta/CD19-depleted stem cell transplant. The origin of this receptor is a male patient between 10 and 17 years old who had a stem cell transplant for acute lymphoblastic leukemia, so the T cells may come from the graft donor. The V gene is TRBV12-3 or TRBV12-4, the J gene TRBJ1-1; possible D gene TRBD1, 6 bases. For the CDR3, the DNA is TGTGCCAGCAGGATAATACAGGGAGCTGAAGCTTTCTTT. This gives the protein CASRIIQGAEAFF.